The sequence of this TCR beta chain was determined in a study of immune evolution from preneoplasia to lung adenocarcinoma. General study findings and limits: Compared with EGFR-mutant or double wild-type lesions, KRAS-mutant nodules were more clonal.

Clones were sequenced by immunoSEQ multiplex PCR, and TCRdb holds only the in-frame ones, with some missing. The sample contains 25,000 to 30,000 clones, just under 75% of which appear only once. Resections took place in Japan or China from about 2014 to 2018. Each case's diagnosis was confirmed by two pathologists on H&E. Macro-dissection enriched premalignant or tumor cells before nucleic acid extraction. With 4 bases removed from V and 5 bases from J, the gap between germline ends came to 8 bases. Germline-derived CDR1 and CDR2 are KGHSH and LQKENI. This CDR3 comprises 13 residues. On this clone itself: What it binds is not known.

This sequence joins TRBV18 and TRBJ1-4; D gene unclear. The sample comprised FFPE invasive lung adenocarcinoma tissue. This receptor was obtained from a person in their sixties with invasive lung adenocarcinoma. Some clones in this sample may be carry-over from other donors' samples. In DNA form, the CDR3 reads TGTGCCAGCTCACTTTCCCCAAATGAAAAACTGTTTTTT. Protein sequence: CASSLSPNEKLFF.